There are a few counts of the clone carrying this TCR beta chain. This record comes from a study of CD8+ T cells in alopecia areata. Sequencing relied on a cDNA template that was reverse transcribed from extracted RNA. The protocol was immunoSEQ multiplex PCR, while the TCRdb copy is restricted to in-frame clones and leaves out a portion. The sample holds 200,000 or so clones, about 56% seen once. V was cut by 4 bases and J by 3 bases, with 13 bases left in between. Looked up from germline, CDR1 is SGHRS and CDR2 is YFSETQ. The CDR3 consists of 14 residues. Source material: CD8+ T cells sorted from blood. The V call is TRBV5-1, the J call TRBJ1-1; possibly TRBD1 for D (5 bases). The sequence derives from a human donor in good health. In DNA form, the CDR3 reads TGCGCCAGCAGCGAAGGGGCGGGGGACACTGAAGCTTTCTTT. It yields the protein CASSEGAGDTEAFF.